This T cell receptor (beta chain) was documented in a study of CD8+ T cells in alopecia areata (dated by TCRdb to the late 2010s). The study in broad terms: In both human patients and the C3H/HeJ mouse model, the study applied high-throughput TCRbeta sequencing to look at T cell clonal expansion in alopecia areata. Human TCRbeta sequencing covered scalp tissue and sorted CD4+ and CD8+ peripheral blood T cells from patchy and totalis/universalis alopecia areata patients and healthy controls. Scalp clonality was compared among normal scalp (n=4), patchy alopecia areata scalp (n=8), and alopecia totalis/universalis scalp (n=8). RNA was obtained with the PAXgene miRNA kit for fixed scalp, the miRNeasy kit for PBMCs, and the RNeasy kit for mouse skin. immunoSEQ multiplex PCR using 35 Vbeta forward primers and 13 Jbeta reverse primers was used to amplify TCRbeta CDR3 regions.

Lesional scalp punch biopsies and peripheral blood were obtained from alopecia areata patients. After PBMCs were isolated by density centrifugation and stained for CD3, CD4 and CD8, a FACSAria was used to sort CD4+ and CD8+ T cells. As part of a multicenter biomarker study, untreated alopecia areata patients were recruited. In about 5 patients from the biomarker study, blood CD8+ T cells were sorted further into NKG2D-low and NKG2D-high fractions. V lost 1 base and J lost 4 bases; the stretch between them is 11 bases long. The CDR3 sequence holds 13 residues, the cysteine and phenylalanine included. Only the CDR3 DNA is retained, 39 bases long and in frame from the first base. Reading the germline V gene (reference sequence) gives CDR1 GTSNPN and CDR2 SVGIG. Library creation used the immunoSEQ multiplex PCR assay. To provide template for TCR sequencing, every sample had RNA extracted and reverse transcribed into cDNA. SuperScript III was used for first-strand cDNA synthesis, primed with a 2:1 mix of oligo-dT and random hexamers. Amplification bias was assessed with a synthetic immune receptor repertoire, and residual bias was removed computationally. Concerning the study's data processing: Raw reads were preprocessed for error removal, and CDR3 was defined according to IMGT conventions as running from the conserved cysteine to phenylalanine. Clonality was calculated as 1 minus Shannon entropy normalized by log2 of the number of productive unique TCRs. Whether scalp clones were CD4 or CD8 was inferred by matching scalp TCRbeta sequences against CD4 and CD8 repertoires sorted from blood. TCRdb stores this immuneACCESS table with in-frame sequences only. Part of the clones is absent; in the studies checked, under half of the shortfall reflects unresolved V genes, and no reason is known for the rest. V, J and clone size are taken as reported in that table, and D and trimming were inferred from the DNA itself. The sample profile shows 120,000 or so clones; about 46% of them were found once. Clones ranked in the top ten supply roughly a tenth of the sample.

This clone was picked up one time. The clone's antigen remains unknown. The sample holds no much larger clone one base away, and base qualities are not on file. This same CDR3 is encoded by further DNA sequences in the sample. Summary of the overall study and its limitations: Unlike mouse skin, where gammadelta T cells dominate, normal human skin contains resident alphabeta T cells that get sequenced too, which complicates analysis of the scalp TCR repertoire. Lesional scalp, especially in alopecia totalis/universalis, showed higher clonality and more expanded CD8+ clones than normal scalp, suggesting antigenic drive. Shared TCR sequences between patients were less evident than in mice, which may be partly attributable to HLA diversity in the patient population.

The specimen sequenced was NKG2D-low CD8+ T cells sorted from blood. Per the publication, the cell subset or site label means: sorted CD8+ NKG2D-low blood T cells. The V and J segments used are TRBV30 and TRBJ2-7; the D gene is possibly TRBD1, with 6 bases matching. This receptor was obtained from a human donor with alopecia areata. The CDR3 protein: CAWSGGGSYEQYF. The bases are TGTGCCTGGAGTGGAGGGGGATCGTACGAGCAGTACTTC.